The sequence of this T cell receptor (beta chain) was determined in a study of CD8 T cell repertoires and HIV-1 epitope variants. Across the study: T cells were stimulated with Twenty-five Gag and Nef peptides separately.

To note about this clone: As yet, its antigen is unknown.

Sequencing was performed with immunoSEQ multiplex PCR; in TCRdb, only in-frame clones are kept and a portion is missing. The profile shows 2,300 or so clones, about 63% of them singletons. This CDR3 region has 12 residues. The V gene's germline CDR1 is MDHEN and CDR2 SYDVKM. The trim removed 2 bases at V and 10 bases at J, leaving 2 bases unmatched. The sample taken for sequencing was cultured CD8+ T cells derived from PBMCs. The source of this sequence is a male donor with HIV. V is TRBV28 and J is TRBJ2-1; TRBD2 agrees at 7 bases. CDR3 sequence: CASSLGGVEQFF. DNA for the CDR3: TGTGCCAGCAGTTTAGGGGGGGTAGAGCAGTTCTTC.